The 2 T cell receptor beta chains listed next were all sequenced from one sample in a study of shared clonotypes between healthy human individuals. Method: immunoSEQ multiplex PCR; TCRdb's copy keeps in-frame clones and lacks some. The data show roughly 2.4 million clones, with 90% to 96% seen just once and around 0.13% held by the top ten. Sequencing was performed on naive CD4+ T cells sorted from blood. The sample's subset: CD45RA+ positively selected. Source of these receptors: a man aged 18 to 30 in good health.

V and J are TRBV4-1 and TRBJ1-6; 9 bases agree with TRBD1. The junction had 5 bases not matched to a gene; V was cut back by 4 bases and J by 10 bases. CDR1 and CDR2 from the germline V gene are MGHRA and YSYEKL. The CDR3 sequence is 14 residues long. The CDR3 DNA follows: TGCGCCAGCAGCCTCCGGGACAGGGACTCACCCCTCCACTTT. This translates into CASSLRDRDSPLHF.

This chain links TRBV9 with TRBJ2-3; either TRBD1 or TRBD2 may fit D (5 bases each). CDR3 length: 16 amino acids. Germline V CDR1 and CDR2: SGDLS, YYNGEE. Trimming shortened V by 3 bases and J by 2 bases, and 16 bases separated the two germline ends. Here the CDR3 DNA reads TGTGCCAGCAGCGCAGGATGGGGGACCCCCACAGATACGCAGTATTTT. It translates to CASSAGWGTPTDTQYF.